A selection of T cell receptor beta chains follows, all from one sample in a study of T cell responses to AZD1222 COVID-19 vaccine. Measured with immunoSEQ multiplex PCR; TCRdb has only the in-frame clones, and not every one. This table holds approximately 67,000 clones, around four fifths found once. Specimen: peripheral blood, collected on day 0 of AZD1222 vaccination. The receptors were sampled from an adult in good health. Each CDR3 is given with its conserved first and last residue. A D gene is named only where the DNA matches it firmly. Clone size, where shown, is once, few, many, or a class for clones that have expanded.

DNA: TGTGCCAGCCTAGAGCCTAGCGGTAACACCGGGGAGCTGTTTTTT; CDR3: CASLEPSGNTGELFF; size: -; D: TRBD2; J: TRBJ2-2; V: TRBV2
DNA: TGTGCCAGCAGTTTCGGGTACGAGCAGTACTTC; CDR3: CASSFGYEQYF; size: -; D: -; J: TRBJ2-7; V: TRBV12-3/TRBV12-4
DNA: TGTGCCAGCAGCAAAGTGGTATCGGCAGGGGGTAACACCGGGGAGCTGTTTTTT; CDR3: CASSKVVSAGGNTGELFF; size: -; D: -; J: TRBJ2-2; V: TRBV21-1
DNA: TGTGCCAGCAGCTCCGGGACAGCGAACACTGAAGCTTTCTTT; CDR3: CASSSGTANTEAFF; size: -; D: TRBD1; J: TRBJ1-1; V: TRBV7-3
DNA: TGTGCCAGCAGCTTTTCCCCGACAGGGGGATCTGGAAACACCATATATTTT; CDR3: CASSFSPTGGSGNTIYF; size: -; D: TRBD1; J: TRBJ1-3; V: TRBV7-2
DNA: TGTGCCAGCAGTTTAGCCGCTCCAAATCAGCCCCAGCATTTT; CDR3: CASSLAAPNQPQHF; size: -; D: -; J: TRBJ1-5; V: TRBV28
DNA: TGTGCCAGCAGCCTCGAGGGGGCCCGGGCTTTCTTT; CDR3: CASSLEGARAFF; size: -; D: TRBD1; J: TRBJ1-1; V: TRBV11-2
DNA: TGTGCCAGCACCATGGACGGGAACACTGAAGCTTTCTTT; CDR3: CASTMDGNTEAFF; size: -; D: -; J: TRBJ1-1; V: TRBV2
DNA: TGTGCCAGCCGGGGGGGAGATAGTAGGGATTCACCCCTCCACTTT; CDR3: CASRGGDSRDSPLHF; size: -; D: -; J: TRBJ1-6; V: TRBV6-5
DNA: TGTGCCAGCAGCTTAAACGGGGGCGGAAAGCCCCAGCATTTT; CDR3: CASSLNGGGKPQHF; size: -; D: -; J: TRBJ1-5; V: TRBV7-3
DNA: TGTGCCATCAGTGGGGGCTTTTCGGAAGGGCGGTACAATGAGCAGTTCTTC; CDR3: CAISGGFSEGRYNEQFF; size: -; D: -; J: TRBJ2-1; V: TRBV10-3
DNA: TGTGCCAGCAGCGTAGCGGACAGAACTAATGAAAAACTGTTTTTT; CDR3: CASSVADRTNEKLFF; size: -; D: -; J: TRBJ1-4; V: TRBV9
DNA: TGTGCCAGCAGCGTTCGAAGCTCGAACACTGAAGCTTTCTTT; CDR3: CASSVRSSNTEAFF; size: -; D: -; J: TRBJ1-1; V: TRBV7-2
DNA: TGTGCCAGCGGAAGGGACAGGCCCACGAACACTGAAGCTTTCTTT; CDR3: CASGRDRPTNTEAFF; size: once; D: TRBD1; J: TRBJ1-1; V: TRBV2
DNA: TGTGCCAGCAGTGAGGGGGCGCGGGGCGGAAACTCCTACGAGCAGTACTTC; CDR3: CASSEGARGGNSYEQYF; size: -; D: -; J: TRBJ2-7; V: TRBV6-1
DNA: TGTGCCAGCGGGCCGCACAAGTACGAGCAGTACTTC; CDR3: CASGPHKYEQYF; size: -; D: -; J: TRBJ2-7; V: TRBV6-5
DNA: TGTGCCAGCAGCCAAGGTCTAGCGGGGAACATTCAGTACTTC; CDR3: CASSQGLAGNIQYF; size: -; D: TRBD2; J: TRBJ2-4; V: TRBV14
DNA: TGTGCCAGCAGCCTCAATCCGTACGAGCAGTACTTC; CDR3: CASSLNPYEQYF; size: -; D: -; J: TRBJ2-7; V: TRBV7-8
DNA: TGTGCCAGCAGTTTAACAGGTTATAGCAATCAGCCCCAGCATTTT; CDR3: CASSLTGYSNQPQHF; size: -; D: -; J: TRBJ1-5; V: TRBV6-2/TRBV6-3
DNA: TGTGCCAGCAGCTTAAGTACTGGTGGCTACACCTTC; CDR3: CASSLSTGGYTF; size: -; D: -; J: TRBJ1-2; V: TRBV7-9
DNA: TGTGCCAGCAGTCGGACTAGCGGGGGAGGCCAAGAGACCCAGTACTTC; CDR3: CASSRTSGGGQETQYF; size: -; D: TRBD2; J: TRBJ2-5; V: TRBV5-4
DNA: TGTGCCAGCGACGTTGGACAGGGTTCTATTGGGTTCTATGGCTACACCTTC; CDR3: CASDVGQGSIGFYGYTF; size: -; D: TRBD1; J: TRBJ1-2; V: TRBV25-1
DNA: TGTGCCAGCAGCTTAGGAGGAGGGGTAACTAGCAATCAGCCCCAGCATTTT; CDR3: CASSLGGGVTSNQPQHF; size: -; D: -; J: TRBJ1-5; V: TRBV7-8
DNA: TGTGCCACCAGTGAAACAGGGAGGTCCTACAATGAGCAGTTCTTC; CDR3: CATSETGRSYNEQFF; size: -; D: -; J: TRBJ2-1; V: TRBV24-1
DNA: TGTGCCAGCAGTTACAGGACTAGCGGGAGGAATGAGCAGTTCTTC; CDR3: CASSYRTSGRNEQFF; size: -; D: TRBD2; J: TRBJ2-1; V: TRBV6-2/TRBV6-3
DNA: TGTGCCATCAGTCCGGGGGCCAGCAATCAGCCCCAGCATTTT; CDR3: CAISPGASNQPQHF; size: -; D: -; J: TRBJ1-5; V: TRBV10-3